A selection of T cell receptor beta chains follows, all from one sample in a study of cytomegalovirus exposure and HLA in healthy donors. The assay was immunoSEQ multiplex PCR, and TCRdb's table has in-frame clones only and misses some. The repertoire has fewer than 200,000 clones, approximately 71% of them found once; the top ten carry 1.5%. What was sequenced was PBMCs. The receptors shown here come from a girl aged 10-17 years in good health and CMV-seronegative. Both conserved end residues are part of each CDR3.

v_call	j_call	cdr3_aa
TRBV5-1	TRBJ2-7	CASSLWVGSEQYF
TRBV29-1	TRBJ1-1	CSVDGANLEAFF
TRBV4-2	TRBJ2-1	CASSQEASSYNEQFF
TRBV7-6	TRBJ2-1	CASSLEAGGRNEQFF
TRBV5-4	TRBJ1-2	CASSPDRNYGYTF
TRBV19	TRBJ1-2	CATWTGRGYTF
TRBV4-1	TRBJ2-1	CASSPLERGMNEQFF
TRBV18	TRBJ1-6	CASSPTGRVGSPLHF
TRBV19	TRBJ2-3	CASSFGQTTDTQYF
TRBV30	TRBJ1-4	CAWSVPATNEKLFF
TRBV25-1	TRBJ1-2	CASSEWAGYGYTF
TRBV6-5	TRBJ1-1	CASTQGEANTEAFF
TRBV14	TRBJ2-2	CASSQGTTNTGELFF
TRBV7-9	TRBJ1-2	CASSLVGEGNYGYTF
TRBV5-8	TRBJ2-1	CASSLADGHYHEQFF
TRBV6-5	TRBJ1-5	CASRSGGGQPQHF
TRBV19	TRBJ1-6	CASSISGSYNSPLHF
TRBV7-3	TRBJ1-1	CASSAIGDGTEAFF
TRBV2	TRBJ2-7	CASSAEGVGSYEQYF
TRBV7-7	TRBJ2-2	CASSRQGGTGELFF
TRBV2	TRBJ1-6	CASRPGQGSSSPLHF
TRBV11-3	TRBJ2-1	CASSLSGLGGREQFF
TRBV29-1	TRBJ1-5	CSVEGEGADQPQHF
TRBV6-1	TRBJ2-7	CASSEYFRDRDEQYF
TRBV5-1	TRBJ2-7	CASSSSQGADEQYF
TRBV9	TRBJ1-1	CASSVGGRTGDIGPFF
TRBV5-4	TRBJ1-6	CASSYDRGSSPLHF
TRBV19	TRBJ1-5	CASTFAASSNQPQHF
TRBV15	TRBJ2-7	CATSRDRGGRAYEQYF
TRBV4-1	TRBJ2-7	CASSQDRGSAEQYF
TRBV30	TRBJ2-1	CAWILGGGLSYNEQFF
TRBV7-8	TRBJ2-1	CASSIQRNNEQFF
TRBV6-1	TRBJ2-3	CASSSAGSTDTQYF
TRBV5-6	TRBJ2-3	CASSSRQGSTDTQYF